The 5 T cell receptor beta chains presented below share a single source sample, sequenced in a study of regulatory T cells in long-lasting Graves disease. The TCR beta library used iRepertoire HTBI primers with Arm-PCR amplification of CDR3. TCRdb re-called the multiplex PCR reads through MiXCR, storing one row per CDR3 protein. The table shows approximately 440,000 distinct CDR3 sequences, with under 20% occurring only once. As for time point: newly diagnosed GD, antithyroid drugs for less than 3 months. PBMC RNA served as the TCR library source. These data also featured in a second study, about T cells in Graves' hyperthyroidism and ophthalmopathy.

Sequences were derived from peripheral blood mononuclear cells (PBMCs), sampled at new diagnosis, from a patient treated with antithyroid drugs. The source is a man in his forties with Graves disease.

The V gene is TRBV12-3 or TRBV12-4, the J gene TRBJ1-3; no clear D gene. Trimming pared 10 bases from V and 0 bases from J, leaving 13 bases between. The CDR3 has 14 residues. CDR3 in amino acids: CANVLLSSGNTIYF. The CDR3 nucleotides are TGTGCCAACGTACTTCTTAGCTCTGGAAACACCATATATTTT.

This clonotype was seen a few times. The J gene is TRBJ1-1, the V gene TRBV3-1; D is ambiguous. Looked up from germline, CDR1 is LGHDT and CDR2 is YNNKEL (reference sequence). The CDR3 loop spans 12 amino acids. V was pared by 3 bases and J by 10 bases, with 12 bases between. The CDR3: CASSQGEVRAFF. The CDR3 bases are TGTGCCAGCAGCCAGGGAGAGGTACGAGCTTTCTTT.

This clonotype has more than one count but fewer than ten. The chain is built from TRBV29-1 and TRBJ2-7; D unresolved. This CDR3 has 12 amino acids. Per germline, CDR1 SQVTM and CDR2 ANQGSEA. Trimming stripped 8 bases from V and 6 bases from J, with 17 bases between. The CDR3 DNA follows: TGCAGCTCCAAAGGCCCTAGATCCGAGCAGTACTTC. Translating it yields CSSKGPRSEQYF.

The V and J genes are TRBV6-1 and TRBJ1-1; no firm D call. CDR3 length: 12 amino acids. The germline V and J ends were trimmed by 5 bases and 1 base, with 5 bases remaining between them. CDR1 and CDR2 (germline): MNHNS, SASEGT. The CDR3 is CASSHTNTEAFF. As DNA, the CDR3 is TGTGCCAGCAGTCACACGAACACTGAAGCTTTCTTT.

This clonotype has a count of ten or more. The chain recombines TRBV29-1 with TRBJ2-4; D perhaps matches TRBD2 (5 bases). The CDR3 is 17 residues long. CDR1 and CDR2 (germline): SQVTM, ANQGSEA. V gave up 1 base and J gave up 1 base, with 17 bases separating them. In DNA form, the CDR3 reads TGCAGCGTTGAAGCCCCACGGGGTCAGTGGGCCAAAAACATTCAGTACTTC. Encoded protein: CSVEAPRGQWAKNIQYF.